This T cell receptor beta chain was identified in a study of a mutant IDH1 vaccine in newly diagnosed glioma. Study background: Vaccine administration was initiated 4-6 weeks following radiotherapy alone, or with temozolomide cycles. Earlier care involved radiotherapy, temozolomide, or both, and the majority received both. Study results and limitations: No link was apparently found between pseudoprogression and changes in top peripheral T cell clonotypes.

Time point: week 5, during vaccination. Each dose delivered 300 ug of mutant IDH1 20-mer peptide subcutaneously with imiquimod. V lost 2 bases and J 7 bases, leaving 7 bases between the germline ends. Germline assignment: CDR1 SGHNT and CDR2 YYREEE (reference sequence). This CDR3 contains 11 residues. With respect to this clone: The antigen remains unidentified.

This table comes from immunoSEQ multiplex PCR, and its TCRdb copy is limited to in-frame clones, with some not included. The sample holds around 56,000 clones, 70% to 85% seen once. The chain has TRBV5-4 and TRBJ2-7, with D perhaps assigned TRBD1 or TRBD2 (5 bases each). The receptor was isolated from a woman under 30 with glioma. Some clones in this sample may be carry-over from other donors' samples. The material sequenced was PBMCs, taken from a glioma patient whose treatment included an IDH1 peptide vaccine. CDR3 amino acids: CASSFGGEQYF. CDR3 nucleotide sequence: TGTGCCAGCAGCTTTGGGGGTGAGCAGTACTTC.